Presented here are 32 T cell receptor beta chains from one specimen sequenced in a study of blood T cell repertoires in COVID-19. Some clones are missing from TCRdb's copy, which holds only in-frame ones; the method was immunoSEQ multiplex PCR. The sample has 250,000 to 300,000 clones; roughly 90% are singletons. The sequenced sample consisted of peripheral blood. The receptors were gathered from a woman aged 45-65 years who had recovered from COVID-19.

The chain combines TRBV28 with TRBJ1-2, with D hard to call. With 10 bases removed from V and 9 bases from J, the gap between germline ends came to 15 bases. The CDR3 is 11 residues long. Germline lookup yields CDR1 MDHEN and CDR2 SYDVKM. This CDR3 is CATGTPGRYTF. The DNA for the CDR3 is TGTGCCACCGGTACCCCTGGGCGCTACACCTTC.

The rearrangement joins TRBV30 to TRBJ1-1; D not certain. This CDR3 has 11 residues. Germline V gene lookup returns CDR1 GTSNPN and CDR2 SVGIG (reference sequence). Trimming shortened V by 3 bases and J by 1 base, and 3 bases separated the two germline ends. This CDR3 reads CAWRRNTEAFF. CDR3 nucleotides: TGTGCCTGGAGGAGGAACACTGAAGCTTTCTTT.

Regarding this clone: Other DNA sequences within the sample encode an identical CDR3. This sequence joins TRBV7-8 and TRBJ1-3; D may be TRBD1 (6 bases). Trimming cost V 1 base and J 2 bases, with 9 bases left between them. Germline assignment: CDR1 SGHVS and CDR2 FQNEAQ. The CDR3 is made up of 15 amino acids. The DNA of the CDR3 is TGTGCCAGCAGCTTAGGCAGGGGTACTGGAAACACCATATATTTT. It yields the protein CASSLGRGTGNTIYF.

V is TRBV5-1 and J is TRBJ2-2, with no clear D. Trimming took off 5 bases at V and 0 bases at J, with 8 bases between the two ends. CDR1 and CDR2 (germline): SGHRS, YFSETQ. The CDR3 is 14 amino acids. CDR3 coding DNA: TGCGCCAGCAGGTCGACTGCGAACACCGGGGAGCTGTTTTTT. Translating gives CASRSTANTGELFF. Full variable domain (remainder filled in from reference TRBV5-1 and TRBJ2-2): KAGVTQTPRYLIKTRGQQVTLSCSPISGHRSVSWYQQTPGQGLQFLFEYFSETQRNKGNFPGRFSGRQFSNSRSEMNVSTLELGDSALYLCASRSTANTGELFFGEGSRLTVL.

The chain couples TRBV6-5 to TRBJ2-7; a weak D match, TRBD2 (6 bases). With 2 bases removed from V and 6 bases from J, the gap between germline ends came to 17 bases. The CDR3 totals 15 residues. Looked up from germline, CDR1 is MNHEY and CDR2 is SVGAGI. The CDR3, as DNA: TGTGCCAGCAGTTACGGTGGTGGAGGGAACACCGAGCAGTACTTC. It is translated as CASSYGGGGNTEQYF.

The CDR3 nucleotides are TGTGCCAGCAGTACGGACAGGGCCTCCGGAAACACCATATATTTT. Translating it yields CASSTDRASGNTIYF. The chain carries TRBV6-5 and TRBJ1-3, with 8 positions matching TRBD1. This CDR3 has 15 residues. Trimming removed 5 bases from V and 4 bases from J; junction bases left unmatched: 7. Germline V lookup: CDR1 MNHEY, CDR2 SVGAGI.

The chain links TRBV12-5 to TRBJ1-1, with D perhaps TRBD1 (6 bases). Germline V gene data show CDR1 as LGHNT and CDR2 as FRNRAP. V lost 6 bases to trimming and J lost 4 bases, with 12 bases between them. This CDR3 contains 13 residues. In DNA, the CDR3 is TGTGCTAGTGGACGGGGAGGGGGCACTGAAGCTTTCTTT. Encoded protein: CASGRGGGTEAFF.

This chain links TRBV27 with TRBJ2-1; perhaps TRBD1 as D (7 bases). V lost 3 bases to trimming and J lost 2 bases, with 14 bases between them. The CDR3 sequence is 16 residues long. Per germline, CDR1 MNHEY and CDR2 SMNVEV (reference sequence). Here the CDR3 reads CASSFQGEVPYNEQFF. The CDR3 DNA is TGTGCCAGCAGTTTTCAGGGGGAGGTCCCCTACAATGAGCAGTTCTTC.

This chain links TRBV19 with TRBJ2-2; TRBD2 might be the D (6 bases). This CDR3 comprises 17 residues. CDR1 and CDR2 from the germline V gene are LNHDA and SQIVND (reference sequence). Trimming shortened V by 5 bases and J by 6 bases, and 22 bases separated the two germline ends. The CDR3 DNA follows: TGTGCCAGTAGTCCCCGCGGGGTAACGATGGGGGCCGGGGAGCTGTTTTTT. Its protein product is CASSPRGVTMGAGELFF.

This chain uses TRBV27 with TRBJ1-1, with a tentative D call TRBD1 (6 bases). The V gene's germline CDR1 is MNHEY and CDR2 SMNVEV (reference sequence). V was cut by 8 bases and J by 1 base, with 14 bases left in between. This CDR3 region has 14 residues. The CDR3 is CASGPRGKNTEAFF. As DNA, the CDR3 is TGTGCCAGCGGGCCAAGGGGGAAGAACACTGAAGCTTTCTTT.

This rearrangement joins TRBV7-9 to TRBJ1-3; TRBD1 aligns across 8 bases. Losses at the gene ends were 5 bases for V and 0 bases for J; bases not matched to a gene: 6. Germline V gene data show CDR1 as SEHNR and CDR2 as FQNEAQ (reference sequence). This CDR3 comprises 16 residues. CDR3 amino acids: CASSTRDRSSGNTIYF. The CDR3 DNA is TGTGCCAGCAGCACCCGGGACAGGTCCTCTGGAAACACCATATATTTT.

This clone appeared a few times. The chain links TRBV25-1 to TRBJ1-1, with D hard to call. The CDR3 loop spans 15 amino acids. Germline CDR1 is MGHDK and CDR2 is SYGVNS. V lost 1 base to trimming and J lost 2 bases, with 11 bases between them. CDR3 DNA: TGTGCCAGCAGTGAATTCGGCAGGCCAAACACTGAAGCTTTCTTT. Translated: CASSEFGRPNTEAFF.

The V gene is TRBV27, the J gene TRBJ2-2; 10 bases agree with TRBD2. J was trimmed by 1 base and V by 5 bases; bases with no gene match: 4. The CDR3 is 16 amino acids. Germline V gene lookup returns CDR1 MNHEY and CDR2 SMNVEV (reference sequence). The CDR3 sequence is CASSSRLAGNTGELFF. The CDR3 nucleotides read TGTGCCAGCAGTAGCCGACTAGCGGGGAACACCGGGGAGCTGTTTTTT.

The V call is TRBV9, the J call TRBJ1-2, with a tentative D call TRBD1 (6 bases). Trimming shortened V by 3 bases and J by 4 bases, and 13 bases separated the two germline ends. From germline, CDR1 is SGDLS and CDR2 YYNGEE. CDR3 length equals 14 residues. CDR3 residues: CASSAHRGGYGYTF. As DNA, the CDR3 is TGTGCCAGCAGCGCTCACCGAGGGGGCTATGGCTACACCTTC.

This chain links TRBV28 with TRBJ1-1; D call uncertain. The CDR3 loop spans 14 amino acids. CDR1 is MDHEN, CDR2 SYDVKM, per germline. V lost 2 bases and J 6 bases, leaving 13 bases between the germline ends. CDR3 residues: CASSLVSSRSEAFF. CDR3 nucleotide sequence: TGTGCCAGCAGTTTAGTAAGCTCCAGGTCTGAAGCTTTCTTT.

J is TRBJ1-5 and V is TRBV19; D is ambiguous. CDR1 and CDR2 (germline): LNHDA, SQIVND (reference sequence). The germline V and J ends were trimmed by 3 bases and 0 bases, with 9 bases remaining between them. This CDR3 is 15 amino acids long. CDR3 amino acids: CASSISVPSNQPQHF. CDR3 sequence (DNA): TGTGCCAGTAGTATTTCCGTCCCTAGCAATCAGCCCCAGCATTTT.

This clone was found once. The J gene is TRBJ1-2, the V gene TRBV6-1; 7 bases line up with TRBD1. The V and J ends lost 1 base and 8 bases, in that order; junction bases with no gene match: 4. This CDR3 is 13 amino acids long. The germline CDR1 and CDR2 sequences are MNHNS and SASEGT. CDR3 region: CASSEVTGEGYTF. The CDR3 DNA sequence: TGTGCCAGCAGTGAAGTAACAGGGGAGGGCTACACCTTC.

The rearrangement joins TRBV28 to TRBJ1-2; D is unresolved. V shed 6 bases and J shed 2 bases, with 10 bases lying between them. Per the germline V gene, CDR1 is MDHEN and CDR2 is SYDVKM. The CDR3 runs to 13 residues. CDR3 bases: TGTGCCAGCAGCGAAAACAGCAACTATGGCTACACCTTC. The encoded protein is CASSENSNYGYTF.

The V call is TRBV9, the J call TRBJ2-3; maybe TRBD1 (6 bases). CDR1 SGDLS and CDR2 YYNGEE come from the germline V gene. The CDR3 has 16 amino acids. Trimming stripped 3 bases from V and 2 bases from J, with 16 bases between. This chain's CDR3 is CASSARTTGYTDTQYF. In DNA, the CDR3 is TGTGCCAGCAGCGCGCGGACAACAGGGTACACAGATACGCAGTATTTT.

V usage is TRBV7-9 and J usage is TRBJ1-2; D is perhaps TRBD1 (6 bases). Trimming removed 3 bases at V and 6 bases at J, with 11 bases between. The CDR3 is 13 amino acids. Germline V lookup: CDR1 SEHNR, CDR2 FQNEAQ (reference sequence). In DNA form, the CDR3 reads TGTGCCAGCAGCTTGGGGGGGCAAGATGGCTACACCTTC. This translates into CASSLGGQDGYTF.

The V call is TRBV29-1, the J call TRBJ1-2, with 10 bases that match TRBD1. The CDR3 extends over 12 amino acids. Germline CDR1 reads SQVTM; CDR2 reads ANQGSEA. Unmatched junction bases numbered 5, after V lost 7 bases and J lost 6 bases. The CDR3 DNA reads as TGCAGCGCCCGACAGGGGGCGCATGGCTACACCTTC. Protein product: CSARQGAHGYTF.

This clone showed up just once. This chain links TRBV12-3 or TRBV12-4 with TRBJ1-2; 9 nucleotides match TRBD1. CDR3 length equals 13 residues. J gave up 4 bases and V 6 bases, and 3 bases lay outside the gene matches. This CDR3 reads CASSQTGGYGYTF. The CDR3 DNA reads as TGTGCCAGCAGCCAGACAGGGGGCTATGGCTACACCTTC.

The chain joins TRBV18 to TRBJ2-3, with a possible D match to TRBD2 (6 bases). Germline CDR1 reads KGHSH; CDR2 reads LQKENI. The ends were cut back, 2 bases at V and 6 bases at J, with 18 bases in the middle. The CDR3 loop spans 16 amino acids. The CDR3, as DNA: TGTGCCAGCTCACCAGTCGGGGTTCGCCGGGGGGATACGCAGTATTTT. Protein product: CASSPVGVRRGDTQYF.

This chain joins TRBV29-1 and TRBJ2-7; tentatively, D is TRBD1 (6 bases). This CDR3 is built from 14 residues. The ends were cut back, 6 bases at V and 3 bases at J, with 18 bases in the middle. The germline V gene has CDR1 SQVTM and CDR2 ANQGSEA. The CDR3 DNA reads TGCAGCGTGGGGGCCGGACGTGAGGGCTACGAGCAGTACTTC. Translating it yields CSVGAGREGYEQYF.

The chain is built from TRBV27 and TRBJ2-7, with 11 bases that match TRBD1. Trimming at V came to 5 bases and at J to 3 bases, leaving 15 bases not matched to a gene. The germline V gene has CDR1 MNHEY and CDR2 SMNVEV (reference sequence). The CDR3 runs to 18 residues. This CDR3 reads CASSKIDPTGQGDYEQYF. The CDR3 nucleotides read TGTGCCAGCAGTAAGATAGACCCTACGGGACAGGGGGACTACGAGCAGTACTTC.

The rearrangement joins TRBV27 to TRBJ1-5, with D perhaps matching TRBD1 (6 bases). With 6 bases removed from V and 3 bases from J, the gap between germline ends came to 15 bases. Per the germline V gene, CDR1 is MNHEY and CDR2 is SMNVEV (reference sequence). This CDR3 has 15 amino acids. The CDR3 sequence: CASRETGPYNQPQHF. The CDR3 nucleotides are TGTGCCAGCAGGGAGACAGGCCCCTACAATCAGCCCCAGCATTTT.

This clone was recorded once. The rearrangement joins TRBV27 to TRBJ2-7, with D perhaps TRBD1 (6 bases). Trimming removed 5 bases at V and 6 bases at J, with 17 bases between. The CDR3 runs 14 residues. Germline V gene lookup returns CDR1 MNHEY and CDR2 SMNVEV (reference sequence). The DNA for the CDR3 is TGTGCCAGCAGTCCACAGGGCTGGGGGTTCGAGCAGTACTTC. This gives the protein CASSPQGWGFEQYF.

This chain connects TRBV27 to TRBJ2-7, with D maybe TRBD1 (5 bases). The CDR3 has 14 residues. V was cut by 3 bases and J by 5 bases, with 14 bases left in between. The germline gives CDR1 MNHEY, CDR2 SMNVEV (reference sequence). The CDR3 DNA is TGTGCCAGCAGTTTTGTGGCAGGGTGGGACGAGCAGTACTTC. This codes for CASSFVAGWDEQYF.

The chain uses TRBV7-2 and TRBJ2-5, with D perhaps matching TRBD1 (6 bases). CDR1 is SGHTA and CDR2 is FQGNSA in the germline V gene. V was clipped by 0 bases and J by 4 bases, with 18 bases between them. This CDR3 contains 17 residues. Here the CDR3 DNA reads TGTGCCAGCAGCTTAGCCAGGGGTGTTAGGATTTCAGAGACCCAGTACTTC. This codes for CASSLARGVRISETQYF.

The V and J genes are TRBV6-5 and TRBJ1-2; weak D call: TRBD1 (5 bases). The germline gives CDR1 MNHEY, CDR2 SVGAGI. The CDR3 is 14 amino acids. With 4 bases removed from V and 5 bases from J, the gap between germline ends came to 14 bases. The CDR3 is CASSFTGTQYGYTF. DNA of the CDR3: TGTGCCAGCAGTTTCACCGGGACTCAGTATGGCTACACCTTC.

The J gene is TRBJ1-4, the V gene TRBV5-5; D is uncertain. CDR1 and CDR2 (germline): SGHKS, YYEKEE (reference sequence). The V end was cut by 0 bases, the J end by 5 bases, with 5 bases between. The CDR3 has 13 residues. The CDR3 coding sequence is TGTGCCAGCAGCTTGGACTTGAATGAAAAACTGTTTTTT. Its protein is CASSLDLNEKLFF.

This chain links TRBV7-9 with TRBJ2-1; 10 nucleotides match TRBD1. Trimming took 1 base from V and 6 from J; bases not matched to a gene: 12. Germline assignment: CDR1 SEHNR and CDR2 FQNEAQ (reference sequence). The CDR3 has 18 amino acids. As DNA, the CDR3 is TGTGCCAGCAGCTTAGGCCGTCCCGGGACAGGGGCGATCAATGAGCAGTTCTTC. Amino acid sequence: CASSLGRPGTGAINEQFF.